Here is one T cell receptor (beta chain) with its context. Its cognate antigen has yet to be identified. Base quality data are lacking; no much larger clone is found one base away. The roughly 39 donors, aged roughly 6 to 90 years, were systemically healthy Caucasian individuals from Russia. Roughly 10 milliliters of peripheral blood were collected from each donor into EDTA-treated Vacutainer tubes. Ficoll-Paque density-gradient centrifugation was used to isolate PBMCs, with at least 6.5 million per sample. Trizol reagent was used to extract total RNA from the PBMCs, yielding at least 5.5 micrograms per sample. Naive CD45RAhigh/CD27high T cell percentages were measured by flow cytometry on a PBMC aliquot from every donor. The V end gives up 0 bases and the J end 2 bases, leaving 13 bases in the junction not matched to a gene. The germline V gene sets CDR1 to MGHRA and CDR2 to YSYEKL. Inclusive of the bounding cysteine and phenylalanine, the CDR3 is 19 residues long. The kept DNA is CDR3 alone, 57 bases in frame from the first base.

The data were taken from a study of blood T cells in healthy people across ages (dated by TCRdb to about 2015). With regard to the full study: In model experiments, template switching captured roughly one uniquely barcoded TCR beta cDNA molecule for every two T cells. The study analyzed two additional independent replicas of 1 million unique cDNA reads from the same blood draw for two donors, one aged 18 to 30 and one aged 80 or older. To avoid experimental bias, donors of different ages were randomly spread across the sequencing lanes. The donors were divided into four age groups: young (average around 17 years), middle-aged (about 40), aged (under 70) and long-lived (roughly 86). The study measured age-related changes in TCR beta repertoire diversity using deep sequencing normalized with unique cDNA molecular identifiers. The research as a whole found: Estimates of total diversity based on one million sequenced T cells were considered lower bounds and underestimates. Compared with the aged group, the long-lived group had more naive CD4+ T cells, fewer expanded clones and increased TCR diversity, suggesting age selection. Donor CMV infection status was unknown, potentially confounding age-related changes in expanded clonotypes. As age increased, observed TCR beta diversity per million T cells dropped in a roughly linear way, and a significant reduction was already evident by age 40. Since profiling was done on bulk unsorted PBMCs, naive and antigen-experienced compartments could not be conclusively compared. A strong correlation was found between observed TCR beta diversity and the percentage of naive T cells measured by flow cytometry.

The protocol used for the library was 5' RACE. A second PCR of roughly 6 to 12 cycles was run with a J-beta primer mix and a sample-barcoded 5' primer. Each TCR beta cDNA molecule received a unique molecular identifier from a template-switch 5' adaptor carrying 12 random nucleotides. Each sample yielded at least 3 million CDR3-containing paired-end reads. All of the RNA was converted into first-strand cDNA using the Mint cDNA synthesis kit, with a TRBC-specific oligonucleotide serving as the primer. All cDNA was treated with uracil-DNA glycosylase and then went through a first 18-cycle PCR with the universal primers M1SS and BC2_uni_R. The published analysis was carried out like this. Normalization of each sample was performed by random selection of 1 million high-quality reads, each carrying a distinct molecular identifier. Reads with shared molecular identifiers were discarded instead of being binned into consensus sequences. MiTCR, set to a Q25 quality threshold and the strictest error-elimination algorithm, was used for CDR3 identification, clonotype clustering and error correction. A nonparametric unseen species model with Euler transformation was used to estimate a lower bound on total TCR beta diversity. The public reads were reprocessed in TCRdb via fastp at Q25 and MiXCR, keeping in-frame beta chains. CDR3 protein duplicates are merged, each entry listing the most common genes and DNA. TCRdb's processing, not the authors', yielded these V and J calls. The sample yields roughly 1.9 million distinct CDR3 sequences; approximately 40% were counted once. The ten most abundant clones make up more than 20% of the sample.

The TCR comes from a human donor in good health. Sequencing input: blood. In this chain, TRBV4-1 is recombined with TRBJ2-1; the central 7 bases match TRBD1. The CDR3 region has the sequence CASSQDLKVTGIPYNEQFF. The nucleotides read TGCGCCAGCAGCCAAGATCTCAAGGTGACAGGGATCCCCTACAATGAGCAGTTCTTC.